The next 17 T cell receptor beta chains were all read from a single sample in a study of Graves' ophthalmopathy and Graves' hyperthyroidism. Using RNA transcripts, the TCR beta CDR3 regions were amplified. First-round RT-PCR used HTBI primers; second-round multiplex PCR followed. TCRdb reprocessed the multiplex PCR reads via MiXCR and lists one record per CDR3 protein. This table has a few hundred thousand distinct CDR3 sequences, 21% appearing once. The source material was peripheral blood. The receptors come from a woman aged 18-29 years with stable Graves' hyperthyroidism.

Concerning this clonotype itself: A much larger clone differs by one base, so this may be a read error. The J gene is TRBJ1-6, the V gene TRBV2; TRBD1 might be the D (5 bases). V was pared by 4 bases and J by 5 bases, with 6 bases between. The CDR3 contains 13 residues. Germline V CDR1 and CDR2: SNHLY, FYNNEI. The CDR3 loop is CASSGQNNSPLHF. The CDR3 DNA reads TGTGCCAGCAGTGGACAGAATAATTCACCCCTCCACTTT.

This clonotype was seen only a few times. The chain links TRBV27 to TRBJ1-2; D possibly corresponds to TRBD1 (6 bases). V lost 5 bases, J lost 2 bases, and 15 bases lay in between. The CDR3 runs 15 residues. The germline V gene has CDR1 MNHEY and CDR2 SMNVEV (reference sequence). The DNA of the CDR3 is TGTGCCAGCAGTCCCTCCGGGGACACCAACTATGGCTACACCTTC. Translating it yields CASSPSGDTNYGYTF.

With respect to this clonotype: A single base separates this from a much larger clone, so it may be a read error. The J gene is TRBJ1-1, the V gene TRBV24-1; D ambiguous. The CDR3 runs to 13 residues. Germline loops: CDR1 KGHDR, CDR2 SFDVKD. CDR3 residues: CATKAAIGAEACF. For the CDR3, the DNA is TGTGCCACCAAAGCCGCGATAGGCGCTGAAGCTTGCTTT.

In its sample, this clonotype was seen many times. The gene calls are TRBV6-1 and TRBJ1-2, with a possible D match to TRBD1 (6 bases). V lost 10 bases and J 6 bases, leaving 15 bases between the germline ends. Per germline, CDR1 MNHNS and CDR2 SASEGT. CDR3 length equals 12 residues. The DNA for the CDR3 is TGTGCCACCACGCCGCAGGGGCATGGCTACACCTTC. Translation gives CATTPQGHGYTF.

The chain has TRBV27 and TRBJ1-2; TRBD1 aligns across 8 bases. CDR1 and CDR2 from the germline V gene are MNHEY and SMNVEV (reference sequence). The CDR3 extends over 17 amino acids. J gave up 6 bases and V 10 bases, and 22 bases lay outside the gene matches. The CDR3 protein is CAICSPGQVLRKDGYTF. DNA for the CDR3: TGTGCCATCTGTTCCCCGGGACAGGTTCTTAGAAAGGATGGCTACACCTTC.

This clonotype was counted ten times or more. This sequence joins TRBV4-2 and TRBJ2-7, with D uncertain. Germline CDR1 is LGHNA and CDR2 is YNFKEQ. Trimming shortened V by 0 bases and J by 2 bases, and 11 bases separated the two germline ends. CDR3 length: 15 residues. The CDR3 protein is CASSQDKGSTYEQYF. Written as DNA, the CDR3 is TGTGCCAGCAGCCAAGATAAGGGAAGCACCTACGAGCAGTACTTC.

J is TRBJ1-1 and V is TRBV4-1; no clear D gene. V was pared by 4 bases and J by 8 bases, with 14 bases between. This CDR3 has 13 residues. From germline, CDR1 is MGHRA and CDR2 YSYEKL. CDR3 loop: CASSPLVGREAFF. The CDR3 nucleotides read TGCGCCAGCAGCCCCCTCGTGGGGAGGGAAGCTTTCTTT.

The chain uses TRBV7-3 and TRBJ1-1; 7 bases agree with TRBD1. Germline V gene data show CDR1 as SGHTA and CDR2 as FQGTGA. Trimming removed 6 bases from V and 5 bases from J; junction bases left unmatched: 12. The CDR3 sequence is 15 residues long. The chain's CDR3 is CASSEDRVRGTEAFF. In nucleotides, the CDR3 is TGTGCCAGCAGTGAAGACAGGGTTAGAGGGACTGAAGCTTTCTTT.

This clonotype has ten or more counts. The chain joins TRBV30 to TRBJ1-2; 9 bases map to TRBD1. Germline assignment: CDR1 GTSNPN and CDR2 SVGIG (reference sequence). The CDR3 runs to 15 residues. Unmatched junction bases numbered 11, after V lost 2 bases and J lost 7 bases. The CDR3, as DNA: TGTGCCTGGAGTTCTCCGGACAGGGGAAATTTTGGCTACACCTTC. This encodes CAWSSPDRGNFGYTF.

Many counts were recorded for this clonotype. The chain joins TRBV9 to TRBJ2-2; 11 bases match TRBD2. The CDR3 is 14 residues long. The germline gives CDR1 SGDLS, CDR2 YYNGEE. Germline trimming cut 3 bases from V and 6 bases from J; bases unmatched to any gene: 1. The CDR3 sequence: CASSGGLAAGELFF. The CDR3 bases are TGTGCCAGCAGCGGGGGACTAGCGGCCGGGGAGCTGTTTTTT.

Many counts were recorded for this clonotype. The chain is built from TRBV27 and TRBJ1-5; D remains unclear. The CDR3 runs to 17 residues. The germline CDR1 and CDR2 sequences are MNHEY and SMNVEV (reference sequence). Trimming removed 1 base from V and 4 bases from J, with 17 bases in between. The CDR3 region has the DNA TGTGCCAGCAGTTTATACCCACCGGGTACGACGAATCAGCCCCAGCATTTT. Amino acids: CASSLYPPGTTNQPQHF.

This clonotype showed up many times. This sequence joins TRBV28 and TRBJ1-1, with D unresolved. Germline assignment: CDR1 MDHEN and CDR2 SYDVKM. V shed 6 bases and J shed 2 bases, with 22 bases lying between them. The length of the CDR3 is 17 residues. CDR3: CASRLPGWISSNTEAFF. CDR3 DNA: TGTGCCAGCAGGTTGCCTGGGTGGATATCGTCAAACACTGAAGCTTTCTTT.

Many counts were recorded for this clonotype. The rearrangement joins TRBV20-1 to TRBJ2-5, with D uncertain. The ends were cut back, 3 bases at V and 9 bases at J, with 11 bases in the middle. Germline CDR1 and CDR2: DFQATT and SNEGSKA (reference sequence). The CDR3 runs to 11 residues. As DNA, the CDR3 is TGCAGTGCTAGTCTAGGGTCGGCCCAGTACTTC. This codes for CSASLGSAQYF.

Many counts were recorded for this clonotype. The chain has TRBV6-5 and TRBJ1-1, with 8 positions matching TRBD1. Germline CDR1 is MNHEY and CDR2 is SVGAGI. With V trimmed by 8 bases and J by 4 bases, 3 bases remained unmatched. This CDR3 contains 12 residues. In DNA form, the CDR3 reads TGTGCCAGCTACAGGGGGTTCACTGAAGCTTTCTTT. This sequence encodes CASYRGFTEAFF.

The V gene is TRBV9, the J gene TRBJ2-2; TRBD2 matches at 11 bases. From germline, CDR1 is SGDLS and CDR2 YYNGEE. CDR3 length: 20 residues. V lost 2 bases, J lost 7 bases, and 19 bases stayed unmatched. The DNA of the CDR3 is TGTGCCAGCAGCGTTTCACTAGCGGGAGTTTGGGGTCGGGAAAGCGGGGAGCTGTTTTTT. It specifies CASSVSLAGVWGRESGELFF.

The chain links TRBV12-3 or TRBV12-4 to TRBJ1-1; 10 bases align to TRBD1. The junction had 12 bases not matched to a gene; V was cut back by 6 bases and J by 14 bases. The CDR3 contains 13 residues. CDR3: CASSTTGGRVAFF. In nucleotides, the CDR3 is TGTGCCAGCAGCACGACAGGGGGCCGAGTTGCCTTCTTT.

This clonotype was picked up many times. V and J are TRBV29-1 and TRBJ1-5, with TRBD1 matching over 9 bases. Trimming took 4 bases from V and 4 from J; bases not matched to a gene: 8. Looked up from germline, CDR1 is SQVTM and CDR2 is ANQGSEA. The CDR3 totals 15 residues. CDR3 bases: TGCAGCGTTGCCCTTGGGACAGGGAGTAATCAGCCCCAGCATTTT. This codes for CSVALGTGSNQPQHF.